This note documents a single TCR beta chain sequence. This sample was included in a study of control samples from healthy donors and cancer patients. Assay used: immunoSEQ multiplex PCR; TCRdb lists only in-frame clones, some missing. The table includes around 100,000 clones, more than 85% detected once. Trimming shortened V by 0 bases and J by 6 bases, and 11 bases separated the two germline ends. CDR3 length equals 14 residues. Looked up from germline, CDR1 is SGDLS and CDR2 is YYNGEE. Sequenced material: blood. This chain links TRBV9 with TRBJ2-3; perhaps D is TRBD1 or TRBD2 (5 bases each). This clonotype originated in a woman between 45 and 65 years old in good health. CDR3 protein: CASSVDWGSDTQYF. CDR3 sequence (DNA): TGTGCCAGCAGCGTAGACTGGGGGTCGGATACGCAGTATTTT.